The 5 T cell receptor beta chains given below trace back to one sample, sequenced in a study of T cell responses to AZD1222 COVID-19 vaccine. Some clones are missing from TCRdb's copy, which holds only in-frame ones; the method was immunoSEQ multiplex PCR. The sample comprises 130,000 to 150,000 clones, about 92% of which are singletons, and 12% rests with the top ten. The source was peripheral blood, collected after recovery from COVID-19. Every receptor here comes from an adult who had recovered from COVID-19.

The rearrangement uses TRBV15 and TRBJ2-7; the D gene is possibly TRBD1 (5 bases). This CDR3 has 15 amino acids. The germline V and J ends were trimmed by 0 bases and 3 bases, with 12 bases remaining between them. The germline CDR1 and CDR2 sequences are LNHNV and YYDKDF (reference sequence). The DNA of the CDR3 is TGTGCCACCAGCAGAGATAGGGGCTATAACTACGAGCAGTACTTC. Protein product: CATSRDRGYNYEQYF.

The V and J genes are TRBV24-1 and TRBJ1-1, with D perhaps TRBD1 (5 bases). Trimming cost V 4 bases and J 2 bases, with 10 bases left between them. There are 14 residues in the CDR3. Germline V lookup: CDR1 KGHDR, CDR2 SFDVKD. CDR3 amino acids: CATSDGGGNTEAFF. The CDR3 region has the DNA TGTGCCACCAGTGACGGGGGGGGAAACACTGAAGCTTTCTTT.

The chain couples TRBV6-5 to TRBJ2-6; D unresolved. Trimming removed 8 bases from V and 2 bases from J, with 7 bases in between. CDR1 is MNHEY and CDR2 is SVGAGI in the germline V gene. This CDR3 has 13 residues. CDR3 coding DNA: TGTGCCAGCGGGGAACCTGGGGCCAACGTCCTGACTTTC. Translated, it gives CASGEPGANVLTF.

This chain links TRBV19 with TRBJ2-5; 8 nucleotides line up with TRBD1. After removal of 5 bases from V and 5 bases from J, the junction contained 10 bases not matched to a gene. This CDR3 contains 15 residues. The germline gives CDR1 LNHDA, CDR2 SQIVND (reference sequence). The CDR3 is CASSDDRGRSETQYF. The CDR3 DNA reads as TGTGCCAGTAGTGATGACAGGGGACGTTCGGAGACCCAGTACTTC.

This clone was counted once. The chain joins TRBV5-1 to TRBJ2-3, with TRBD2 identical over 8 bases. Trimming removed 0 bases from V and 2 bases from J; junction bases left unmatched: 5. The germline CDR1 and CDR2 sequences are SGHRS and YFSETQ. The CDR3 spans 16 residues. The CDR3 spells CASSLAAAGATDTQYF. The CDR3 DNA reads TGCGCCAGCAGCTTGGCGGCAGCGGGGGCCACAGATACGCAGTATTTT.